Following are 10 T cell receptor beta chains from one sample sequenced in a study of blood T cell repertoires in COVID-19. Generated by immunoSEQ multiplex PCR, the TCRdb table keeps only in-frame clones and is missing some. The sample has more than 200,000 clones, about 85% seen once; the top ten hold under 4%. Sequenced sample: peripheral blood. The receptor set was obtained from a man between 18 and 35 years old with active or convalescent COVID-19.

This rearrangement joins TRBV27 to TRBJ2-7, with TRBD1 identical over 9 bases. This CDR3 has 14 residues. Germline loops: CDR1 MNHEY, CDR2 SMNVEV (reference sequence). The V segment lost 6 bases and the J segment 3 bases; nucleotides outside the gene matches: 6. This CDR3 is CASRGTGNFYEQYF. The CDR3 DNA sequence: TGTGCCAGCAGGGGGACAGGGAACTTCTACGAGCAGTACTTC.

This clone was picked up a small number of times. The chain joins TRBV7-9 to TRBJ1-1; the match to TRBD1 covers 8 bases. Losses at the gene ends were 3 bases for V and 2 bases for J; bases not matched to a gene: 5. This CDR3 contains 15 residues. Germline CDR1 reads SEHNR; CDR2 reads FQNEAQ (reference sequence). CDR3 protein: CASSFRQGINTEAFF. CDR3 DNA: TGTGCCAGCAGCTTTAGACAGGGGATCAACACTGAAGCTTTCTTT.

This clone appeared a few times. The J gene is TRBJ1-3, the V gene TRBV19, with 10 bases fitting TRBD1. The CDR3 spans 16 residues. Trimming removed 11 bases from V and 4 bases from J; junction bases left unmatched: 14. Looked up from germline, CDR1 is LNHDA and CDR2 is SQIVND (reference sequence). CDR3 nucleotides: TGTGCCTCATGGGACAGGGGAAAAGTGAGAGGAAACACCATATATTTT. The encoded protein is CASWDRGKVRGNTIYF.

The gene calls are TRBV3-1 (or the pseudogene TRBV3-2) and TRBJ1-1; tentatively, D is TRBD1 (6 bases). This CDR3 is built from 11 residues. V was trimmed by 3 bases and J by 10 bases, leaving 9 bases between them. Germline CDR1 reads LGHDT; CDR2 reads YNNKEL (reference sequence). The CDR3 sequence is CASSQGAIAFF. The CDR3 coding sequence is TGTGCCAGCAGCCAGGGGGCGATAGCTTTCTTT.

The rearrangement uses TRBV28 and TRBJ1-2; D is uncertain. The CDR3 totals 12 residues. Germline V gene lookup returns CDR1 MDHEN and CDR2 SYDVKM. V was pared by 4 bases and J by 8 bases, with 11 bases between. The CDR3: CASSSTNKGYTF. In nucleotides, the CDR3 is TGTGCCAGCAGTTCCACAAATAAGGGCTACACCTTC.

CDR3 loop: CASSISIRGSSYNSPLHF. The CDR3 bases are TGTGCCAGTAGTATTTCCATCAGGGGGAGCTCCTATAATTCACCCCTCCACTTT. This chain joins TRBV19 and TRBJ1-6; 7 bases align to TRBD1. Germline CDR1 LNHDA, CDR2 SQIVND (reference sequence). The V segment lost 3 bases and the J segment 0 bases; nucleotides outside the gene matches: 8. The CDR3 runs 18 residues.

The chain is built from TRBV6-2 or TRBV6-3 and TRBJ1-3; possibly TRBD1 for D (5 bases). CDR3 length equals 17 residues. V was pared by 6 bases and J by 2 bases, with 20 bases between. Per the germline V gene, CDR1 is MNHEY and CDR2 is SVGEGT. CDR3 loop: CASSSIETVSAGNTIYF. The CDR3 bases are TGTGCCAGCAGCTCGATCGAGACAGTATCGGCTGGAAACACCATATATTTT.

This chain uses TRBV19 with TRBJ1-2; 7 bases match TRBD1. V was clipped by 1 base and J by 2 bases; unmatched bases: 4. There are 15 residues in the CDR3. Germline CDR1 is LNHDA and CDR2 is SQIVND (reference sequence). In nucleotides, the CDR3 is TGTGCCAGTAGTATAGCGGCAGGGGGGAACTATGGCTACACCTTC. Residues: CASSIAAGGNYGYTF.

This clone was recorded once. The rearrangement links TRBV6-2 or TRBV6-3 to TRBJ2-1, with 8 positions matching TRBD2. This CDR3 is built from 13 residues. J gave up 6 bases and V 5 bases, and 3 bases lay outside the gene matches. Germline V gene data show CDR1 as MNHEY and CDR2 as SVGEGT. The CDR3, as DNA: TGTGCCAGCAGTACCGGGACTAGCAATGAGCAGTTCTTC. Amino acids: CASSTGTSNEQFF.

This rearrangement joins TRBV7-9 to TRBJ1-2, with D perhaps TRBD1 (6 bases). The CDR3 length is 14 residues. Trimming took off 2 bases at V and 6 bases at J, with 13 bases between the two ends. CDR1 and CDR2 (germline): SEHNR, FQNEAQ (reference sequence). The CDR3 DNA reads TGTGCCAGCAGCTTATCACAGGGTAATGATGGCTACACCTTC. It yields the protein CASSLSQGNDGYTF.